Each of the 25 T cell receptor beta chains below was sequenced from the same sample in a study of cytomegalovirus exposure and HLA in healthy donors. With 60 Vbeta and 13 Jbeta primers, the PCR was carried out. Libraries were prepared by immunoSEQ multiplex PCR; TCRdb keeps only in-frame clonotypes and omits some of them. This repertoire shows some 62,000 clones, about 89% found once; its top ten account for less than 1.5%. Sequenced sample: PBMCs. The receptor source for this set is a man between 18 and 29 years old in good health and CMV-seronegative.

The chain couples TRBV7-3 to TRBJ1-1; D unresolved. This CDR3 is built from 13 residues. CDR1 and CDR2 (germline): SGHTA, FQGTGA. V gave up 5 bases and J gave up 1 base, with 8 bases separating them. In DNA, the CDR3 is TGTGCCAGCAGCGCTTCGGGGAACACTGAAGCTTTCTTT. Its translation: CASSASGNTEAFF.

The rearrangement links TRBV6-4 to TRBJ1-5, with D possibly TRBD1 on 6 matching bases. Trimming removed 6 bases at V and 7 bases at J, with 13 bases between. The CDR3 is made up of 13 amino acids. CDR1 is MRHNA and CDR2 is SNTAGT in the germline V gene. The CDR3 spells CASSTTGSQPQHF. CDR3 nucleotides: TGTGCCAGCAGCACAACAGGGTCCCAGCCCCAGCATTTT.

This clone was seen a few times. The genes are TRBV20-1 and TRBJ2-1; possible D gene TRBD1, 6 bases. V shed 4 bases and J shed 8 bases, with 9 bases lying between them. CDR3 length: 11 residues. CDR1 DFQATT and CDR2 SNEGSKA come from the germline V gene (reference sequence). Written as DNA, the CDR3 is TGCAGTGCTACGGGACACCATGAGCAGTTCTTC. Encoded protein: CSATGHHEQFF.

The chain couples TRBV4-1 to TRBJ2-5; TRBD1 matches 7 bases. V lost 0 bases, J lost 3 bases, and 7 bases stayed unmatched. The CDR3 length is 16 residues. Germline CDR1 reads MGHRA; CDR2 reads YSYEKL. The chain's CDR3 is CASSQEGTGTEETQYF. As DNA, the CDR3 is TGCGCCAGCAGCCAAGAGGGAACCGGGACAGAAGAGACCCAGTACTTC.

This chain joins TRBV19 and TRBJ1-1, with D maybe TRBD1 (5 bases). The CDR3 has 12 residues. Per germline, CDR1 LNHDA and CDR2 SQIVND (reference sequence). V lost 7 bases, J lost 10 bases, and 16 bases lay in between. The CDR3 loop reads CASTPLSGVAFF. The CDR3 DNA reads TGTGCCAGTACTCCCCTGTCGGGGGTAGCTTTCTTT.

This rearrangement joins TRBV30 to TRBJ1-1, with D uncertain. Germline V gene data show CDR1 as GTSNPN and CDR2 as SVGIG (reference sequence). Trimming took 4 bases from V and 1 from J, leaving 28 bases between them. This CDR3 has 19 residues. CDR3 DNA sequence: TGTGCCTGGACAGGCTTCATTGGAGGACGGGAGAAGAGGAACACTGAAGCTTTCTTT. As protein: CAWTGFIGGREKRNTEAFF.

A few counts support this clone. The CDR3 DNA is TGTGCCAGCAGCTTAGCGACAGGGCTGAACGAGCAGTACTTC. This sequence encodes CASSLATGLNEQYF. The chain uses TRBV11-2 and TRBJ2-7; 7 bases are shared with TRBD1. The germline gives CDR1 SGHAT, CDR2 FQNNGV. V shed 1 base, J shed 5 bases, and the junction held 5 bases outside the gene matches. This CDR3 region has 14 residues.

This chain uses TRBV5-1 with TRBJ1-3, with unresolved D. This CDR3 spans 14 amino acids. V was cut by 0 bases and J by 0 bases, with 4 bases left in between. In germline, CDR1 is SGHRS, CDR2 YFSETQ. DNA for the CDR3: TGCGCCAGCAGCTTGGGGAGCTCTGGAAACACCATATATTTT. Its translation: CASSLGSSGNTIYF.

V usage is TRBV6-1 and J usage is TRBJ2-1; the match to TRBD2 covers 10 bases. Losses at the gene ends were 2 bases for V and 2 bases for J; bases not matched to a gene: 0. The CDR3 sequence is 15 residues long. Germline loops: CDR1 MNHNS, CDR2 SASEGT. The CDR3, as DNA: TGTGCCAGCAGTGAAAGCGGGGGGGCCTACAATGAGCAGTTCTTC. This codes for CASSESGGAYNEQFF.

In the case of this clone: A junction end diverges from the germline sequence, so it may reflect a read error. V and J are TRBV7-7 and TRBJ2-5; D is ambiguous. Germline V CDR1 and CDR2: SSHAT, FNYEAQ (reference sequence). The CDR3 covers 14 residues. The CDR3 bases are TGTGCTAGCAGCTTACTAACAGTCCAAGAGACCCAGTACTTC. Amino acids: CASSLLTVQETQYF.

CDR3 region: CASSLPGAGNTIYF. In DNA form, the CDR3 reads TGTGCCAGCAGTCTTCCAGGGGCTGGAAACACCATATATTTT. The chain links TRBV5-4 to TRBJ1-3; D is perhaps TRBD1 (6 bases). With 5 bases removed from V and 2 bases from J, the gap between germline ends came to 11 bases. The CDR3 runs to 14 residues. Germline V gene lookup returns CDR1 SGHNT and CDR2 YYREEE (reference sequence).

This clone was detected only once. V usage is TRBV18 and J usage is TRBJ1-2, with D perhaps matching TRBD1 (6 bases). The CDR3 loop spans 14 amino acids. CDR1 and CDR2 (germline): KGHSH, LQKENI. The V and J ends lost 2 bases and 6 bases respectively, with 13 bases between them. This CDR3 is CASSPFRDTDGYTF. CDR3 in DNA: TGTGCCAGCTCACCATTCCGGGACACCGATGGCTACACCTTC.

The gene calls are TRBV4-1 and TRBJ1-5; D remains ambiguous. CDR1 and CDR2 from the germline V gene are MGHRA and YSYEKL. This CDR3 has 13 amino acids. Trimming took 4 bases from V and 2 from J, leaving 6 bases between them. The CDR3 DNA reads as TGCGCCAGCAGCCGCGGGGGCAATCAGCCCCAGCATTTT. Residues: CASSRGGNQPQHF.

This clone was seen just once. The gene calls are TRBV27 and TRBJ2-3, with TRBD2 identical over 7 bases. Trimming took 5 bases from V and 6 from J; bases not matched to a gene: 8. CDR3 length: 14 amino acids. Germline assignment: CDR1 MNHEY and CDR2 SMNVEV (reference sequence). The CDR3 bases are TGTGCCAGCAGTCGAGCGGGGATTTCGGATACGCAGTATTTT. The encoded protein is CASSRAGISDTQYF.

This clone was detected a few times. The chain carries TRBV7-6 and TRBJ1-1; D is perhaps TRBD1 (5 bases). Germline V gives CDR1 SGHVS, CDR2 FNYEAQ. Between the trimmed V and J ends, which lost 5 bases and 1 base, there was a span of 11 bases. The CDR3 extends over 14 amino acids. CDR3 nucleotide sequence: TGTGCCAGCAGCCCTATAGGGGAGAACACTGAAGCTTTCTTT. It codes for CASSPIGENTEAFF.

The V gene is TRBV5-4, the J gene TRBJ1-1, with a weak D call TRBD1 (6 bases). The CDR3 totals 17 residues. CDR1 and CDR2 (germline): SGHNT, YYREEE (reference sequence). Trimming took 0 bases from V and 1 from J, leaving 16 bases between them. CDR3 coding DNA: TGTGCCAGCAGCTTGGTTGGGGGGGGCTATAGGAACACTGAAGCTTTCTTT. Translation gives CASSLVGGGYRNTEAFF.

The rearrangement uses TRBV6-4 and TRBJ2-1; 8 positions agree with TRBD2. The CDR3 is 15 amino acids. The V gene end was trimmed by 5 bases and the J gene end by 6 bases; junction bases not matched to a gene: 9. CDR1 and CDR2 from the germline V gene are MRHNA and SNTAGT. The CDR3 DNA sequence: TGTGCCAGCAGTTTGCAGGGACTAGGAGGCAATGAGCAGTTCTTC. Its protein is CASSLQGLGGNEQFF.

This rearrangement joins TRBV30 to TRBJ2-3; 13 bases align to TRBD2. Per germline, CDR1 GTSNPN and CDR2 SVGIG (reference sequence). The CDR3 runs to 16 residues. Losses at the gene ends were 2 bases for V and 0 bases for J; bases not matched to a gene: 2. CDR3 protein: CAWSLTSGGSTDTQYF. The CDR3 DNA is TGTGCCTGGAGTTTGACTAGCGGGGGGAGCACAGATACGCAGTATTTT.

This sequence joins TRBV6-1 and TRBJ1-2; D is undetermined. Trimming left V 5 bases short and J 11 bases short, with 12 bases between. This CDR3 is built from 11 residues. Germline assignment: CDR1 MNHNS and CDR2 SASEGT. The CDR3 region has the DNA TGTGCCAGCAGTACTCCCTTAAAGTACACCTTC. It specifies CASSTPLKYTF.

The genes are TRBV6-1 and TRBJ1-3, with 7 bases lining up with TRBD1. J was trimmed by 0 bases and V by 8 bases; bases with no gene match: 7. Per germline, CDR1 MNHNS and CDR2 SASEGT. The CDR3 sequence is 15 residues long. The CDR3 coding sequence is TGTGCCAGCGTACTACAGGGGAACTCTGGAAACACCATATATTTT. Protein: CASVLQGNSGNTIYF.

The chain employs TRBV10-3 and TRBJ1-5, with 7 bases fitting TRBD1. Germline assignment: CDR1 ENHRY and CDR2 SYGVKD. V gave up 9 bases and J gave up 2 bases; unmatched junction bases: 7. The CDR3 sequence is 14 residues long. The CDR3 DNA is TGTGCCATAGCAGGGGGAGAGGGCAATCAGCCCCAGCATTTT. It specifies CAIAGGEGNQPQHF.

The gene calls are TRBV7-3 and TRBJ2-3; no firm D call. The CDR3 consists of 15 residues. Trimming cost V 4 bases and J 2 bases, with 13 bases left between them. The germline V gene has CDR1 SGHTA and CDR2 FQGTGA. CDR3 in amino acids: CASSSASGDTDTQYF. CDR3 coding DNA: TGTGCCAGCAGCTCAGCCAGTGGAGACACAGATACGCAGTATTTT. Full variable domain (outside the CDR3, taken from reference TRBV7-3 and TRBJ2-3): GAGVSQTPSNKVTEKGKYVELRCDPISGHTALYWYRQSLGQGPEFLIYFQGTGAADDSGLPNDRFFAVRPEGSVSTLKIQRTERGDSAVYLCASSSASGDTDTQYFGPGTRLTVL.

The chain combines TRBV6-1 with TRBJ1-2; TRBD1 matches at 7 bases. Trimming cost V 5 bases and J 7 bases; bases outside gene matches: 10. This CDR3 spans 14 amino acids. The germline V gene encodes CDR1 MNHNS and CDR2 SASEGT. DNA for the CDR3: TGTGCCAGCAGTCCGATCGGACAGGATAGTGGCTACACCTTC. Protein sequence: CASSPIGQDSGYTF.

The chain uses TRBV11-2 and TRBJ2-7; D is undetermined. V lost 0 bases and J 3 bases, leaving 12 bases between the germline ends. The CDR3 runs to 15 residues. Germline V gene sequence: CDR1 SGHAT, CDR2 FQNNGV. The CDR3 is CASSLDLGGDYEQYF. The CDR3 bases are TGTGCCAGCAGCTTAGATCTCGGCGGAGACTACGAGCAGTACTTC.

This clone occurred once. The chain has TRBV30 and TRBJ2-2; 8 bases agree with TRBD2. This CDR3 spans 13 amino acids. CDR1 GTSNPN and CDR2 SVGIG come from the germline V gene (reference sequence). Trimming removed 8 bases from V and 5 bases from J; junction bases left unmatched: 7. CDR3 bases: TGTGCCACCGGGGGGGCGGGGACCGGGGAGCTGTTTTTT. It is translated as CATGGAGTGELFF.